The following is a T cell receptor (beta chain) sequence with its context. This sample is part of a study of regulatory T cells in long-lasting Graves disease. Time point given: persistent/refractory GD, antithyroid drugs over 5 years with positive TRAb. Extracted RNA from PBMCs served as the source of the TCR library. The CDR3 has 16 amino acids. Looked up from germline, CDR1 is KGHSH and CDR2 is LQKENI. Trimming took 4 bases from V and 5 from J, leaving 20 bases between them. Both iRepertoire HTBI primers and Arm-PCR of CDR3 regions were used to build the TCR beta libraries. As handled by the study authors: Throughout the samples, researchers identified 60 to 70 TRBV and more than twelve TRBJ segments. TCRdb ran MiXCR on the multiplex PCR reads and lists one entry per CDR3 protein. The V and J calls were determined by TCRdb, not by the authors. The top ten hold 25% to 30% of the sample, which has fewer than 400,000 distinct CDR3 sequences, about 19% seen once.

The input for sequencing was peripheral blood mononuclear cells (PBMCs), taken when the disease was refractory, from a patient treated with antithyroid drugs. The V and J genes are TRBV18 and TRBJ2-5; D possibly corresponds to TRBD2 (6 bases). The TCR originated in a female donor with Graves disease. The CDR3 DNA is TGTGCCAGCTCACAGAATCCGGGACTGTTGACTGAGACCCAGTACTTC. Translating gives CASSQNPGLLTETQYF.